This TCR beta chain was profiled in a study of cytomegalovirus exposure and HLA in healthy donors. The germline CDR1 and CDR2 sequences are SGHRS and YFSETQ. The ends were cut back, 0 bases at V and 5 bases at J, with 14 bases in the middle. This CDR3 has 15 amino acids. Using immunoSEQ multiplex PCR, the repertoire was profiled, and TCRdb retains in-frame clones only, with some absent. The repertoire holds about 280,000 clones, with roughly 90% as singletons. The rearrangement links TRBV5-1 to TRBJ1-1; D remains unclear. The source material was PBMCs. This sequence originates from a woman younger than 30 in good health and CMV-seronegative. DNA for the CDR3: TGCGCCAGCAGCTTGGTGCCGGGGAGTGAAACTGAAGCTTTCTTT. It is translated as CASSLVPGSETEAFF.